One and the same sample provided the 17 T cell receptor beta chains below, sequenced in a study of OX40 agonist ivuxolimab in advanced cancers. Repertoires were generated with immunoSEQ multiplex PCR, while TCRdb's copy carries only in-frame clones and drops some. The table has tens of thousands of clones, 90% to 95% seen once; the top ten hold 2.6%. Sequenced material: CD4+ or CD8+ T cells sorted from blood, taken in a trial of the OX40 agonist ivuxolimab. These receptors originate from an adult with an advanced solid tumor such as melanoma, head and neck, liver or kidney cancer.

The chain uses TRBV28 and TRBJ1-2; TRBD1 aligns across 8 bases. The CDR3 consists of 16 residues. V was pared by 6 bases and J by 5 bases, with 14 bases of the junction left unmatched. The germline V gene has CDR1 MDHEN and CDR2 SYDVKM. This chain's CDR3 is CASRSTTGTGDYGYTF. CDR3 DNA sequence: TGTGCCAGCAGGTCGACAACCGGGACAGGCGATTATGGCTACACCTTC.

The chain is built from TRBV2 and TRBJ1-2; TRBD1 agrees at 8 bases. Germline V gene sequence: CDR1 SNHLY, CDR2 FYNNEI. The CDR3 totals 15 residues. V lost 5 bases and J lost 4; bases outside the gene matches: 9. In nucleotides, the CDR3 is TGTGCCAGCAGTACCCGCCTTACAGGGGGCTATGGCTACACCTTC. This translates into CASSTRLTGGYGYTF.

The gene calls are TRBV28 and TRBJ1-2, with TRBD1 identical over 7 bases. Trimming took 4 bases from V and 10 from J; bases not matched to a gene: 6. Germline CDR1 and CDR2: MDHEN and SYDVKM. The CDR3 is 12 amino acids. The CDR3 region is CASSSNRGVYTF. The CDR3 DNA reads TGTGCCAGCAGTTCCAACAGGGGAGTCTACACCTTC.

The chain couples TRBV6-5 to TRBJ2-2; no reliable D call. CDR1 and CDR2 from the germline V gene are MNHEY and SVGAGI. The CDR3 extends over 13 amino acids. V lost 0 bases, J lost 5 bases, and 4 bases lay in between. CDR3 coding DNA: TGTGCCAGCAGTTACTCCAGGACCGGGGAGCTGTTTTTT. It is translated as CASSYSRTGELFF.

The J gene is TRBJ2-3, the V gene TRBV6-6; D uncertain. This CDR3 comprises 14 residues. Germline V gives CDR1 MNHNY, CDR2 SVGAGI (reference sequence). V was pared by 6 bases and J by 6 bases, with 16 bases between. In DNA form, the CDR3 reads TGTGCCAGCAGAGAAACTCCCCCCTCGGATACGCAGTATTTT. Protein sequence: CASRETPPSDTQYF.

The chain joins TRBV4-2 to TRBJ2-3, with no clear D. This CDR3 spans 12 amino acids. The V end lost 2 bases, the J end lost 5 bases, and 5 bases lay between the germline ends. Germline V CDR1 and CDR2: LGHNA, YNFKEQ. CDR3 nucleotide sequence: TGTGCCAGCAGCCAAACCCTAGATACGCAGTATTTT. It encodes CASSQTLDTQYF.

The V call is TRBV6-5, the J call TRBJ2-1; D tentatively fits TRBD1 or TRBD2 (5 bases each). Trimming pared 8 bases from V and 6 bases from J, leaving 17 bases between. The CDR3 contains 14 residues. In germline, CDR1 is MNHEY, CDR2 SVGAGI. CDR3 DNA: TGTGCCAGCGGGTCAGGGACCCCTGGCAATGAGCAGTTCTTC. Translating it yields CASGSGTPGNEQFF.

The chain joins TRBV6-1 to TRBJ1-1; no clear D gene. This CDR3 comprises 14 residues. CDR1 is MNHNS, CDR2 SASEGT, per germline. The ends were cut back, 7 bases at V and 5 bases at J, with 17 bases in the middle. The CDR3: CASKMVRAETEAFF. DNA for the CDR3: TGTGCCAGCAAGATGGTGCGGGCGGAGACTGAAGCTTTCTTT.

This rearrangement joins TRBV18 to TRBJ1-1; D ambiguous. Trimming cost V 3 bases and J 3 bases, with 8 bases left between them. The CDR3 runs 13 residues. CDR1 and CDR2 from the germline V gene are KGHSH and LQKENI. The CDR3, as DNA: TGTGCCAGCTCACCCGATTGGGACACTGAAGCTTTCTTT. Protein sequence: CASSPDWDTEAFF.

The V call is TRBV2, the J call TRBJ2-1; unclear D gene. The ends were cut back, 1 base at V and 2 bases at J, with 9 bases in the middle. Germline V gene data show CDR1 as SNHLY and CDR2 as FYNNEI. This CDR3 comprises 15 residues. CDR3 protein: CASSEEVVTYNEQFF. DNA of the CDR3: TGTGCCAGCAGTGAAGAGGTGGTAACCTACAATGAGCAGTTCTTC.

This chain uses TRBV5-1 with TRBJ1-1; TRBD1 agrees at 9 bases. Per the germline V gene, CDR1 is SGHRS and CDR2 is YFSETQ. V was pared by 3 bases and J by 4 bases, with 4 bases of the junction left unmatched. CDR3 size: 14 residues. Here the CDR3 DNA reads TGCGCCAGCAGCTCACAGGGGGCTAGCACTGAAGCTTTCTTT. Translating gives CASSSQGASTEAFF.

The chain carries TRBV7-8 and TRBJ2-7, with 14 bases matching TRBD2. Germline CDR1 SGHVS, CDR2 FQNEAQ. V was clipped by 5 bases and J by 0 bases; unmatched bases: 3. The CDR3 totals 16 residues. Here the CDR3 reads CASSRLAGGSSYEQYF. In nucleotides, the CDR3 is TGTGCCAGCAGCCGACTAGCGGGGGGGAGCTCCTACGAGCAGTACTTC. Complete variable domain (other parts from reference TRBV7-8 and TRBJ2-7): GAGVSQSPRYKVAKRGQDVALRCDPISGHVSLFWYQQALGQGPEFLTYFQNEAQLDKSGLPSDRFFAERPEGSVSTLKIQRTQQEDSAVYLCASSRLAGGSSYEQYFGPGTRLTVT.

This chain uses TRBV7-8 with TRBJ2-7, with TRBD2 identical over 8 bases. The V gene end was trimmed by 2 bases and the J gene end by 2 bases; junction bases not matched to a gene: 5. The CDR3 length is 15 residues. Germline values: CDR1 SGHVS, CDR2 FQNEAQ. CDR3 amino acids: CASSLSRLATYEQYF. CDR3 nucleotide sequence: TGTGCCAGCAGCTTAAGTAGACTAGCGACCTACGAGCAGTACTTC. The full variable domain, with the rest looked up from reference TRBV7-8 and TRBJ2-7, is GAGVSQSPRYKVAKRGQDVALRCDPISGHVSLFWYQQALGQGPEFLTYFQNEAQLDKSGLPSDRFFAERPEGSVSTLKIQRTQQEDSAVYLCASSLSRLATYEQYFGPGTRLTVT.

V gene TRBV5-8 combines with J gene TRBJ1-1; D uncertain. V shed 2 bases and J shed 0 bases, with 8 bases lying between them. The germline V gene encodes CDR1 SGHTS and CDR2 YDEGEE. The CDR3 has 14 amino acids. Here the CDR3 reads CASSFPVMNTEAFF. The CDR3 DNA sequence: TGTGCCAGCAGCTTTCCAGTAATGAACACTGAAGCTTTCTTT.

This clone was found once. The chain joins TRBV2 to TRBJ2-3, with TRBD2 matching over 10 bases. The CDR3 covers 16 residues. Germline V gene data show CDR1 as SNHLY and CDR2 as FYNNEI. The junction had 7 bases not matched to a gene; V was cut back by 2 bases and J by 5 bases. The CDR3 region has the DNA TGTGCCAGCAGTGAAATGACTAGCGGGCCGGTAGATACGCAGTATTTT. It is translated as CASSEMTSGPVDTQYF.

The V call is TRBV30, the J call TRBJ2-7; D possibly matches TRBD1 or TRBD2 (5 bases each). Germline V CDR1 and CDR2: GTSNPN, SVGIG (reference sequence). The CDR3 sequence is 14 residues long. Trimming took 3 bases from V and 6 from J, leaving 18 bases between them. CDR3 residues: CAWRGWDGPGEQYF. CDR3 DNA: TGTGCCTGGAGAGGTTGGGACGGACCAGGCGAGCAGTACTTC. The variable domain in full, completed from reference TRBV30 and TRBJ2-7, reads SQTIHQWPATLVQPVGSPLSLECTVEGTSNPNLYWYRQAAGRGLQLLFYSVGIGQISSEVPQNLSASRPQDRQFILSSKKLLLSDSGFYLCAWRGWDGPGEQYFGPGTRLTVT.

This clone was recorded only once. The V call is TRBV19, the J call TRBJ2-2; possibly TRBD1 or TRBD2 for D (6 bases each). The CDR3 sequence is 13 residues long. V lost 7 bases and J 6 bases, leaving 12 bases between the germline ends. Germline V gene data show CDR1 as LNHDA and CDR2 as SQIVND (reference sequence). CDR3 loop: CASNRRGAGELFF. In DNA, the CDR3 is TGTGCCAGTAATCGAAGGGGGGCCGGGGAGCTGTTTTTT.